These 32 T cell receptor beta chains originate from one sample sequenced in a study of T-cell memory formation after mild COVID-19 (dated by TCRdb to 2020 to 2022). The library relied on 5' RACE. These reads were obtained on an Illumina NovaSeq 6000. TCRdb reworked the public reads: Q25 trimming with fastp, MiXCR clone assembly, productive beta chains retained. Every CDR3 protein is listed once, alongside the most common genes and DNA of its rows. The sample yields roughly 320,000 distinct CDR3 sequences; around 30% were counted once. The ten largest make up 13% of the sample. Specimen: PBMCs or a T cell subset sorted from them (not recorded which). Every receptor here comes from an adult woman who had mild COVID-19 (a few samples of this study predate the infection). The sample titles of this study are shuffled in the database, so cell type and time point are left out; the donor was told from shared clones.

This clonotype was detected only a few times. The chain recombines TRBV6-6 with TRBJ1-5; weak D call: TRBD1 (5 bases). The ends were cut back, 0 bases at V and 6 bases at J, with 12 bases in the middle. The length of the CDR3 is 15 residues. Germline CDR1 is MNHNY and CDR2 is SVGAGI (reference sequence). The CDR3 sequence: CASSYSGGGPQPQHF. The CDR3 nucleotides are TGTGCCAGCAGTTACTCGGGGGGGGGTCCTCAGCCCCAGCATTTT.

This clonotype turned up a few times. The chain recombines TRBV10-3 with TRBJ1-5, with TRBD1 identical over 7 bases. CDR3 length: 14 amino acids. With V trimmed by 2 bases and J by 7 bases, 5 bases remained unmatched. In germline, CDR1 is ENHRY, CDR2 SYGVKD. The CDR3: CAISETNRGQPQHF. CDR3 bases: TGTGCCATCAGTGAGACGAACAGGGGACAGCCCCAGCATTTT.

The chain joins TRBV7-3 to TRBJ2-1; 10 nucleotides line up with TRBD2. J lost 10 bases, V lost 5 bases, and 17 bases had no gene match. CDR1 and CDR2 from the germline V gene are SGHTA and FQGTGA. The CDR3 runs 17 residues. CDR3 sequence: CASSASRASGRGREQFF. In nucleotides, the CDR3 is TGTGCCAGCAGCGCATCCCGGGCTAGCGGGAGAGGGAGGGAGCAGTTCTTC.

J is TRBJ2-3 and V is TRBV30; D is unclear. This CDR3 has 15 amino acids. Germline V gene sequence: CDR1 GTSNPN, CDR2 SVGIG (reference sequence). Trimming took off 1 base at V and 2 bases at J, with 13 bases between the two ends. CDR3 in DNA: TGTGCCTGGAGTGGGTTGAGAGTACCCACAGATACGCAGTATTTT. Translated: CAWSGLRVPTDTQYF.

The table lists this clonotype with a few counts. This rearrangement joins TRBV5-1 to TRBJ2-2, with TRBD1 identical over 7 bases. V gave up 5 bases and J gave up 4 bases; unmatched junction bases: 11. The CDR3 is made up of 16 amino acids. From germline, CDR1 is SGHRS and CDR2 YFSETQ. CDR3 residues: CASRTDRESRTGELFF. Written as DNA, the CDR3 is TGCGCCAGCAGAACCGACAGGGAAAGTCGCACCGGGGAGCTGTTTTTT. Drawing the rest from reference TRBV5-1 and TRBJ2-2, the complete variable domain is KAGVTQTPRYLIKTRGQQVTLSCSPISGHRSVSWYQQTPGQGLQFLFEYFSETQRNKGNFPGRFSGRQFSNSRSEMNVSTLELGDSALYLCASRTDRESRTGELFFGEGSRLTVL.

The J gene is TRBJ1-2, the V gene TRBV7-9; D not certain. The CDR3 extends over 13 amino acids. Germline values: CDR1 SEHNR, CDR2 FQNEAQ (reference sequence). V lost 7 bases and J 5 bases, leaving 14 bases between the germline ends. CDR3 sequence: CASTLRVGYGYTF. As DNA, the CDR3 is TGTGCCAGCACCCTTCGGGTGGGGTATGGCTACACCTTC.

This clonotype was observed a few times. CDR3 protein: CASTRSELAAYNEQFF. DNA of the CDR3: TGTGCCAGCACTAGATCCGAGTTAGCCGCCTACAATGAGCAGTTCTTC. This rearrangement joins TRBV2 to TRBJ2-1; D gene uncertain. The V end lost 7 bases, the J end lost 2 bases, and 18 bases lay between the germline ends. CDR3 length: 16 amino acids. The germline V gene has CDR1 SNHLY and CDR2 FYNNEI.

This clonotype was observed a few times. This chain uses TRBV20-1 with TRBJ2-5; D uncertain. The V end lost 7 bases, the J end lost 4 bases, and 13 bases lay between the germline ends. The CDR3 has 12 residues. CDR1 is DFQATT, CDR2 SNEGSKA, per germline (reference sequence). The CDR3 loop is CSVEVWGETQYF. The CDR3 nucleotides read TGCAGTGTTGAAGTATGGGGAGAGACCCAGTACTTC.

The genes are TRBV5-6 and TRBJ2-7; perhaps TRBD1 as D (5 bases). Germline assignment: CDR1 SGHDT and CDR2 YYEEEE. Trimming stripped 0 bases from V and 5 bases from J, with 12 bases between. This CDR3 is 14 amino acids long. In DNA, the CDR3 is TGTGCCAGCAGCTTGGTTACGGGCAGGGACGAGCAGTACTTC. Encoded protein: CASSLVTGRDEQYF.

The DNA of the CDR3 is TGTGCCAGCAGCCCAACACTTAGCTCCTACAATGAGCAGTTCTTC. This codes for CASSPTLSSYNEQFF. The chain is built from TRBV12-3 or TRBV12-4 and TRBJ2-1; D ambiguous. The CDR3 runs 15 residues. V was pared by 6 bases and J by 0 bases, with 12 bases between.

This clonotype was picked up a small number of times. One end of the junction does not line up with germline, which may come from a read error. V is TRBV24-1 and J is TRBJ2-2; 10 bases agree with TRBD2. The germline V gene encodes CDR1 KGHDR and CDR2 SFDVKD. The CDR3 covers 13 residues. The CDR3 spells CATSTEQRGGLFF. CDR3 nucleotide sequence: TGTGCCACCAGTACCGAGCAGCGGGGGGGGCTGTTTTTT.

Ten or more counts support this clonotype. V gene TRBV7-2 combines with J gene TRBJ1-5; D is ambiguous. Germline CDR1 is SGHTA and CDR2 is FQGNSA. V gave up 2 bases and J gave up 1 base, with 3 bases separating them. This CDR3 contains 13 residues. Here the CDR3 DNA reads TGTGCCAGCAGCTTACGGAGCAATCAGCCCCAGCATTTT. Translating it yields CASSLRSNQPQHF. The full variable domain, its missing parts supplied by reference TRBV7-2 and TRBJ1-5, is GAGVSQSPSNKVTEKGKDVELRCDPISGHTALYWYRQSLGQGLEFLIYFQGNSAPDKSGLPSDRFSAERTGGSVSTLTIQRTQQEDSAVYLCASSLRSNQPQHFGDGTRLSIL.

The rearrangement uses TRBV12-3 or TRBV12-4 and TRBJ2-3; 9 nucleotides align to TRBD2. The CDR3 covers 14 residues. With 6 bases clipped from V and 6 bases from J, the junction kept 7 bases outside the gene matches. The CDR3 protein is CASSRGGALDTQYF. CDR3 DNA: TGTGCCAGCAGCCGCGGGGGGGCCTTGGATACGCAGTATTTT.

This clonotype was detected a few times. This sequence joins TRBV6-5 and TRBJ2-1, with D possibly being TRBD2 (6 bases). The CDR3 extends over 15 amino acids. Germline V lookup: CDR1 MNHEY, CDR2 SVGAGI. Between the trimmed V and J ends, which lost 5 bases and 7 bases, there was a span of 18 bases. CDR3 loop: CASSRTGVLLNEQFF. CDR3 nucleotide sequence: TGTGCCAGCAGTCGAACGGGGGTCCTGTTAAATGAGCAGTTCTTC.

In this sample, this clonotype turned up a few times. The chain has TRBV7-9 and TRBJ2-3; D is ambiguous. The CDR3 totals 16 residues. The germline CDR1 and CDR2 sequences are SEHNR and FQNEAQ (reference sequence). Between the trimmed V and J ends, which lost 4 bases and 2 bases, there was a span of 16 bases. CDR3 protein: CASSWPPKVDTDTQYF. The CDR3, as DNA: TGTGCCAGCAGCTGGCCGCCTAAGGTGGACACAGATACGCAGTATTTT.

This clonotype was picked up a small number of times. The gene calls are TRBV6-5 and TRBJ1-2; TRBD1 agrees at 9 bases. The CDR3 is 16 amino acids. V trimming: 0 bases; J trimming: 4 bases; junction bases outside the gene matches: 6. Looked up from germline, CDR1 is MNHEY and CDR2 is SVGAGI. CDR3 amino acids: CASSYSDRGFFYGYTF. The CDR3 DNA reads as TGTGCCAGCAGTTACTCCGACAGGGGGTTTTTCTATGGCTACACCTTC.

In this sample, this clonotype turned up many times. The V call is TRBV18, the J call TRBJ1-1, with D perhaps TRBD1 (5 bases). Germline lookup yields CDR1 KGHSH and CDR2 LQKENI. The CDR3 runs 13 residues. V was cut by 8 bases and J by 1 base, with 11 bases left in between. The CDR3 nucleotides are TGTGCCAGCAGCTCCGACAGGAACACTGAAGCTTTCTTT. Amino acid sequence: CASSSDRNTEAFF.

This rearrangement joins TRBV7-9 to TRBJ2-3; 7 bases agree with TRBD2. The CDR3 runs to 16 residues. Looked up from germline, CDR1 is SEHNR and CDR2 is FQNEAQ (reference sequence). The V segment lost 5 bases and the J segment 7 bases; nucleotides outside the gene matches: 15. The CDR3 DNA sequence: TGTGCCAGCAGCCCAATGTCGGGACTACTCCTTCATACGCAGTATTTT. It specifies CASSPMSGLLLHTQYF.

The chain combines TRBV6-6 with TRBJ2-2; 10 bases match TRBD1. The V gene's germline CDR1 is MNHNY and CDR2 SVGAGI (reference sequence). The CDR3 runs 14 residues. DNA of the CDR3: TGTGCTTCACTCAGGGGACAGGGGAACGGGGAGCTGTTTTTT. It specifies CASLRGQGNGELFF.

The V call is TRBV4-3, the J call TRBJ2-1; D tentatively reads TRBD1 or TRBD2 (6 bases each). CDR1 LGHNA and CDR2 YSLEER come from the germline V gene. This CDR3 is 18 amino acids long. V was trimmed by 3 bases and J by 0 bases, leaving 18 bases between them. The CDR3 spells CASSQVALGGSSYNEQFF. The CDR3 nucleotides read TGCGCCAGCAGCCAGGTTGCTTTAGGGGGGAGCTCCTACAATGAGCAGTTCTTC.

The chain combines TRBV28 with TRBJ2-7; weak D call: TRBD1 (6 bases). The CDR3 runs 11 residues. CDR1 is MDHEN, CDR2 SYDVKM, per germline. The V end lost 11 bases, the J end lost 2 bases, and 10 bases lay between the germline ends. CDR3 in DNA: TGTGCCGTCGGGGACACCTACGAGCAGTACTTC. This sequence encodes CAVGDTYEQYF.

This clonotype was picked up many times. V gene TRBV20-1 combines with J gene TRBJ2-7; 8 nucleotides agree with TRBD2. The germline gives CDR1 DFQATT, CDR2 SNEGSKA (reference sequence). V shed 0 bases, J shed 2 bases, and the junction held 6 bases outside the gene matches. This CDR3 has 15 amino acids. The CDR3: CSARDSSGATYEQYF. The CDR3 DNA sequence: TGCAGTGCTAGAGATAGTAGCGGGGCTACCTACGAGCAGTACTTC.

The CDR3 is CASSSARQGLINTYEQYF. CDR3 nucleotide sequence: TGCGCCAGCAGCTCCGCCCGACAGGGGCTAATTAACACCTACGAGCAGTACTTC. This chain links TRBV4-1 with TRBJ2-7; 8 bases agree with TRBD1. The J segment lost 2 bases and the V segment lost 5 bases, leaving 17 bases of the junction unmatched. Germline lookup yields CDR1 MGHRA and CDR2 YSYEKL. This CDR3 contains 18 residues.

The rearrangement links TRBV12-3 or TRBV12-4 to TRBJ1-2; D possibly corresponds to TRBD1 (6 bases). The ends were cut back, 7 bases at V and 1 base at J, with 13 bases in the middle. This CDR3 has 14 residues. CDR3 loop: CASNPGHINYGYTF. CDR3 sequence (DNA): TGTGCCAGCAACCCGGGACATATTAACTATGGCTACACCTTC.

This chain uses TRBV19 with TRBJ2-5; either TRBD1 or TRBD2 may supply D (5 bases each). Germline V CDR1 and CDR2: LNHDA, SQIVND (reference sequence). Deletions cut 5 bases from V and 7 bases from J, with 23 bases between. This CDR3 has 16 amino acids. CDR3 amino acids: CASSPGTQRTAVTQYF. CDR3 DNA: TGTGCCAGTAGTCCCGGGACCCAAAGGACCGCGGTGACCCAGTACTTC.

The J gene is TRBJ2-4, the V gene TRBV20-1; 10 bases are shared with TRBD2. After removal of 0 bases from V and 0 bases from J, the junction contained 5 bases not matched to a gene. The germline V gene has CDR1 DFQATT and CDR2 SNEGSKA (reference sequence). This CDR3 is 17 amino acids long. As DNA, the CDR3 is TGCAGTGCTAGAGAGGGGGGACTAGCGTTAGCCAAAAACATTCAGTACTTC. Residues: CSAREGGLALAKNIQYF.

This chain links TRBV5-1 with TRBJ2-1; possibly TRBD2 for D (7 bases). The CDR3 is 13 amino acids. V dropped 3 bases and J dropped 9 bases, with 13 bases sitting between them. Germline CDR1 is SGHRS and CDR2 is YFSETQ. CDR3 bases: TGCGCCAGCAGCTGGGAGGGGGGGCGTGAGCAGTTCTTC. Translated: CASSWEGGREQFF.

This clonotype was seen a few times. V is TRBV29-1 and J is TRBJ2-7, with 8 bases aligning to TRBD2. Germline values: CDR1 SQVTM, CDR2 ANQGSEA. The CDR3 covers 13 residues. The V gene end was trimmed by 4 bases and the J gene end by 0 bases; junction bases not matched to a gene: 2. In DNA form, the CDR3 reads TGCAGCGTTGGGGCGGGGGGCTCCTACGAGCAGTACTTC. Amino acids: CSVGAGGSYEQYF.

This sequence joins TRBV24-1 and TRBJ2-3, with D tentatively TRBD1 (5 bases). Germline V gives CDR1 KGHDR, CDR2 SFDVKD. The V gene lost 2 bases and the J gene lost 7 bases, with 12 bases spanning the gap. This CDR3 has 14 residues. The CDR3 nucleotides are TGTGCCACCAGTGATTCTAACAGGTTTCATACGCAGTATTTT. The encoded protein is CATSDSNRFHTQYF.

This chain uses TRBV14 with TRBJ2-1, with 9 bases aligning to TRBD2. CDR1 is SGHDN, CDR2 FVKESK, per germline. The junction had 7 bases not matched to a gene; V was cut back by 5 bases and J by 2 bases. The CDR3 runs to 16 residues. The CDR3 sequence is CASSSRSGRPYNEQFF. CDR3 nucleotides: TGTGCCAGCAGCTCTCGAAGCGGGAGGCCCTACAATGAGCAGTTCTTC.

This sequence joins TRBV28 and TRBJ2-5; D not certain. V lost 6 bases, J lost 5 bases, and 13 bases lay in between. The CDR3 consists of 13 residues. In germline, CDR1 is MDHEN, CDR2 SYDVKM. CDR3 DNA sequence: TGTGCCAGCAGCATTCGGGTAGGGGAGACCCAGTACTTC. It translates to CASSIRVGETQYF.

The genes are TRBV20-1 and TRBJ2-5, with 12 bases that match TRBD2. Trimming cost V 4 bases and J 4 bases; bases outside gene matches: 10. The CDR3 runs 16 residues. In germline, CDR1 is DFQATT, CDR2 SNEGSKA (reference sequence). CDR3 coding DNA: TGCAGTGCTACGGCTCCTAGCGGGGGGGCCCGAGAGACCCAGTACTTC. Translating gives CSATAPSGGARETQYF.